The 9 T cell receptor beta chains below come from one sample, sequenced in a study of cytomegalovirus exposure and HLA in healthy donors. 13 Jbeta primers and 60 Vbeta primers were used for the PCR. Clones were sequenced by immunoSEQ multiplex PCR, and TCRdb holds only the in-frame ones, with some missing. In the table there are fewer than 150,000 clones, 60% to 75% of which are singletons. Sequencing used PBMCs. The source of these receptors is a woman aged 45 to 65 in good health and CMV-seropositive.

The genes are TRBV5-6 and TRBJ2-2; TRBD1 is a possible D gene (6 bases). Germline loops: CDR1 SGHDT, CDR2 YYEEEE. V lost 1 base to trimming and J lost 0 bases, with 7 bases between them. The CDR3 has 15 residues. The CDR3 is CASSLTGTNTGELFF. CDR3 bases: TGTGCCAGCAGCTTGACAGGGACGAACACCGGGGAGCTGTTTTTT. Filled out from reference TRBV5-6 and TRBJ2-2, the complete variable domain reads DAGVTQSPTHLIKTRGQQVTLRCSPKSGHDTVSWYQQALGQGPQFIFQYYEEEERQRGNFPDRFSGHQFPNYSSELNVNALLLGDSALYLCASSLTGTNTGELFFGEGSRLTVL.

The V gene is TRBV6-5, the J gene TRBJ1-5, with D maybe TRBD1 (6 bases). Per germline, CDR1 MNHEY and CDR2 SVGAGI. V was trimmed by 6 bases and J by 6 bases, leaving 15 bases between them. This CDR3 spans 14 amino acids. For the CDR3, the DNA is TGTGCCAGCAGGGGGGTGGGGGCAGGTCAGCCCCAGCATTTT. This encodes CASRGVGAGQPQHF.

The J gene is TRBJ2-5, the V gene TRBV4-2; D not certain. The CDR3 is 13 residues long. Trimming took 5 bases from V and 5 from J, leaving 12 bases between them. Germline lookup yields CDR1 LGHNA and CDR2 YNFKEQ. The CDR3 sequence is CASSTPRGETQYF. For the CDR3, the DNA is TGTGCCAGCAGCACGCCCCGAGGCGAGACCCAGTACTTC.

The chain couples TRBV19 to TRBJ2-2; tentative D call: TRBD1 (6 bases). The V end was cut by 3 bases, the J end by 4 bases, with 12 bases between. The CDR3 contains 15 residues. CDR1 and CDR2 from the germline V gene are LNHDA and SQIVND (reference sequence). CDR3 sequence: CASSITGFSTGELFF. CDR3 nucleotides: TGTGCCAGTAGTATTACAGGGTTCAGCACCGGGGAGCTGTTTTTT.

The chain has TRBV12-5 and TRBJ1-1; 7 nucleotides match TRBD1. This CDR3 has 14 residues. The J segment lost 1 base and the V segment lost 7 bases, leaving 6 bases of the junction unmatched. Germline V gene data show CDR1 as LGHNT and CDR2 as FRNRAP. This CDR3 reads CASVPGTANTEAFF. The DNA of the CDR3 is TGTGCTAGTGTTCCCGGGACAGCGAACACTGAAGCTTTCTTT. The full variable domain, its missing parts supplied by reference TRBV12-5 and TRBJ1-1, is DARVTQTPRHKVTEMGQEVTMRCQPILGHNTVFWYRQTMMQGLELLAYFRNRAPLDDSGMPKDRFSAEMPDATLATLKIQPSEPRDSAVYFCASVPGTANTEAFFGQGTRLTVV.

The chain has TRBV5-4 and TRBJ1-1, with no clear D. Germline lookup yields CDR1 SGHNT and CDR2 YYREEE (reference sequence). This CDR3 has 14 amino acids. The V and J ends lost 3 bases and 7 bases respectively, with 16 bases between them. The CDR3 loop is CASSSALVFSEAFF. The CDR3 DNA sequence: TGTGCCAGCAGCTCTGCTCTTGTATTCAGTGAAGCTTTCTTT. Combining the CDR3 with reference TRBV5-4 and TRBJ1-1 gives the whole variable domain ETGVTQSPTHLIKTRGQQVTLRCSSQSGHNTVSWYQQALGQGPQFIFQYYREEENGRGNFPPRFSGLQFPNYSSELNVNALELDDSALYLCASSSALVFSEAFFGQGTRLTVV.

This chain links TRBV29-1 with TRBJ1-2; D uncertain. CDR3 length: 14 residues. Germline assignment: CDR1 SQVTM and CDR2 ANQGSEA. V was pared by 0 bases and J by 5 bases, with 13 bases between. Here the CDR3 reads CSVEDQKEFYGYTF. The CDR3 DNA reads TGCAGCGTTGAAGATCAAAAAGAGTTTTATGGCTACACCTTC.

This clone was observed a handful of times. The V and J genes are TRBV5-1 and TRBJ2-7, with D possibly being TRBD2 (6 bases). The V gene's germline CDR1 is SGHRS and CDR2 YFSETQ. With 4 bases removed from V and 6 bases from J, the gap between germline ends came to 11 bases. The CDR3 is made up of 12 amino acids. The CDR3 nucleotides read TGCGCCAGCAGCCGGCAGGGAGGCGAGCAGTACTTC. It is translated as CASSRQGGEQYF.

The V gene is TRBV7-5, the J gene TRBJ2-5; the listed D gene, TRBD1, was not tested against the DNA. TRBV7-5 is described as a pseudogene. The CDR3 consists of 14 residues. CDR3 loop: CVRKGGTEQETQYF. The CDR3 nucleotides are TGTGTCAGAAAGGGCGGGACAGAACAAGAGACCCAGTACTTC.